This T cell receptor beta chain is drawn from a study of CD8 T cells in Susac syndrome. Germline assignment: CDR1 SGHRS and CDR2 YFSETQ. The CDR3 consists of 13 residues. V lost 6 bases to trimming and J lost 10 bases; unmatched junction nucleotides: 8. An input of roughly 0.5 to 1 ug of RNA was subjected to reverse transcription using random hexamers. A single record per CDR3 protein comes from TCRdb applying MiXCR to the immunoSEQ multiplex PCR reads. Seen here are about 22,000 distinct CDR3 sequences, roughly 93% observed once, and the top ten hold less than 0.35%. This sequence originates from a human donor in good health. Sequenced: CD8+ T cells from PBMCs. The chain employs TRBV5-1 and TRBJ1-4; TRBD1 aligns across 8 bases. The CDR3 region is CASTPSDRGKLFF. Written as DNA, the CDR3 is TGCGCCAGCACCCCCTCCGACAGGGGAAAACTGTTTTTT. Based on the CDR3 plus reference TRBV5-1 and TRBJ1-4, the full variable domain is KAGVTQTPRYLIKTRGQQVTLSCSPISGHRSVSWYQQTPGQGLQFLFEYFSETQRNKGNFPGRFSGRQFSNSRSEMNVSTLELGDSALYLCASTPSDRGKLFFGSGTQLSVL.